What follows are 8 T cell receptor beta chains derived from one specimen sequenced in a study of Ad26.COV2.S vaccination and SARS-CoV-2 variants. The table came from immunoSEQ multiplex PCR; TCRdb's copy has only in-frame clones and leaves some out. The repertoire has 430,000 or so clones, approximately 92% of them found once; the top ten carry approximately 2.5%. Treatment denoted: 15 to 20 received Ad26.COV2.S at low or high dose, single or two shots; 5 received placebo; per-sample allocation not given. Vaccine and placebo recipients were sampled on day 63 after the first injection. Material: peripheral blood, obtained in a trial of Ad26.COV2.S vaccine versus placebo. The receptors were gathered from a person aged 18-65 years who received the Ad26.COV2.S COVID-19 vaccine or a placebo.

This clone was counted a few times. The chain employs TRBV18 and TRBJ1-2; no clear D gene. Trimming left V 3 bases short and J 4 bases short, with 9 bases between. Germline V lookup: CDR1 KGHSH, CDR2 LQKENI. This CDR3 spans 13 amino acids. Written as DNA, the CDR3 is TGTGCCAGCTCACCGGAGGACTCCTATGGCTACACCTTC. Translated, it gives CASSPEDSYGYTF.

This chain joins TRBV6-4 and TRBJ2-7; the match to TRBD1 covers 12 bases. V shed 6 bases and J 2 bases; nucleotides not matched to a gene: 2. Germline V gene data show CDR1 as MRHNA and CDR2 as SNTAGT. The CDR3 is made up of 14 amino acids. As DNA, the CDR3 is TGTGCCAGCAGCGGGACAGGGGGCACCTACGAGCAGTACTTC. Protein product: CASSGTGGTYEQYF.

The V and J genes are TRBV4-1 and TRBJ2-3, with 8 bases identical to TRBD1. CDR3 length: 18 amino acids. The V segment lost 0 bases and the J segment 2 bases; nucleotides outside the gene matches: 10. Germline lookup yields CDR1 MGHRA and CDR2 YSYEKL. In nucleotides, the CDR3 is TGCGCCAGCAGCCAAGATAGCCCGGATCAGGGGGCCACAGATACGCAGTATTTT. Its translation: CASSQDSPDQGATDTQYF.

The gene calls are TRBV21-1 and TRBJ2-7; the table's D call of TRBD1 was not tested on the DNA. TRBV21-1 is an annotated pseudogene. This CDR3 has 17 residues. CDR3 residues: CASSKAGRGHVHGEQYV. CDR3 coding DNA: TGTGCCAGCAGCAAAGCGGGTAGGGGACACGTCCACGGGGAGCAGTACGTC.

This chain uses TRBV19 with TRBJ1-5; D is undetermined. The germline V gene encodes CDR1 LNHDA and CDR2 SQIVND (reference sequence). Trimming stripped 4 bases from V and 4 bases from J, with 17 bases between. The CDR3 runs 16 residues. The CDR3 coding sequence is TGTGCCAGTAGTACCCCCCCGGCCGGATTAAATCAGCCCCAGCATTTT. It codes for CASSTPPAGLNQPQHF.

CDR3 sequence (DNA): TGTGCCAGCAGCGTAGCACTAGCGGGAGCCTACAATGAGCAGTTCTTC. It is translated as CASSVALAGAYNEQFF. The V and J genes are TRBV9 and TRBJ2-1; TRBD2 matches 11 bases. Germline trimming cut 0 bases from V and 2 bases from J; bases unmatched to any gene: 1. This CDR3 is 16 amino acids long. The germline V gene has CDR1 SGDLS and CDR2 YYNGEE.

CDR3 DNA: TGTGCCAGCAGCTTGAGGCAGGGGTCGGGCTATGGCTACACCTTC. It is translated as CASSLRQGSGYGYTF. The J gene is TRBJ1-2, the V gene TRBV5-4, with D possibly TRBD1 on 6 matching bases. The CDR3 length is 15 residues. Per germline, CDR1 SGHNT and CDR2 YYREEE (reference sequence). Between the trimmed V and J ends, which lost 1 base and 4 bases, there was a span of 14 bases.

J is TRBJ2-5 and V is TRBV5-1; D may be TRBD2 (5 bases). The CDR3 extends over 14 amino acids. Germline V CDR1 and CDR2: SGHRS, YFSETQ. V lost 0 bases and J lost 2, with 8 bases in between. The CDR3 DNA reads TGCGCCAGCAGCTTGGATCCGGGGCAAGAGACCCAGTACTTC. Translating it yields CASSLDPGQETQYF.